A single sample gave rise to the 2 T cell receptor beta chains below, sequenced in a study of blood T cell repertoires in COVID-19. Assay: immunoSEQ multiplex PCR; the TCRdb copy retains only in-frame clones and omits some. The table shows about 240,000 clones, with roughly 81% occurring only once. Material: peripheral blood. These receptors were taken from a man aged 50 to 60 with acute or convalescent COVID-19.

The gene calls are TRBV5-1 and TRBJ1-2; 9 positions match TRBD1. Germline V gene data show CDR1 as SGHRS and CDR2 as YFSETQ. This CDR3 has 15 residues. V gave up 0 bases and J gave up 6 bases; unmatched junction bases: 6. The chain's CDR3 is CASSLGNRGLDGYTF. CDR3 coding DNA: TGCGCCAGCAGCTTGGGGAACAGGGGGCTGGATGGCTACACCTTC.

There are a few counts of this clone. CDR3 residues: CASSATETTYGYTF. The CDR3 region has the DNA TGTGCCAGCAGCGCGACAGAAACTACCTATGGCTACACCTTC. V is TRBV9 and J is TRBJ1-2; tentative D call: TRBD1 (5 bases). Per germline, CDR1 SGDLS and CDR2 YYNGEE. The CDR3 runs to 14 residues. V lost 3 bases, J lost 4 bases, and 13 bases lay in between. Full variable domain (remainder filled in from reference TRBV9 and TRBJ1-2): DSGVTQTPKHLITATGQRVTLRCSPRSGDLSVYWYQQSLDQGLQFLIQYYNGEERAKGNILERFSAQQFPDLHSELNLSSLELGDSALYFCASSATETTYGYTFGSGTRLTVV.